This TCR beta chain was identified during a study of OX40 agonist ivuxolimab in advanced cancers. Study summary: Six ivuxolimab dose levels, 0.01 to 10 mg/kg, were given intravenously every 2 weeks. Eligibility rules accepted prior anti-PD-1, anti-PD-L1 or anti-CTLA-4 therapy, and around 38% had some.

In its sample, this clone was seen once. Its antigen is currently unknown. The method was immunoSEQ multiplex PCR; TCRdb's version includes in-frame clones alone and lacks a portion of them. The table shows over 13,000 clones, with 70% occurring only once. Study conclusions and caveats: CD8+ T cells (on average) carried more expanded clones than CD4+ T cells. CD4+ and CD8+ T cells in blood underwent clonal expansion by week 6 at 0.1 to 3.0 mg/kg.

Germline CDR1 and CDR2: SGDLS and YYNGEE. V lost 4 bases, J lost 8 bases, and 12 bases stayed unmatched. The CDR3 consists of 16 residues. The sequencing used CD4+ or CD8+ T cells sorted from blood, collected in a trial of the OX40 agonist ivuxolimab. The chain links TRBV9 to TRBJ2-1, with 10 bases matching TRBD2. The receptor was derived from an adult with an advanced solid tumor such as melanoma, head and neck, liver or kidney cancer. The CDR3 region is CASSPRFGLAGDEQFF. CDR3 DNA sequence: TGTGCCAGCAGCCCCCGTTTTGGGCTAGCGGGAGATGAGCAGTTCTTC.